This TCR beta chain was recovered during a study of T cells in Graves' hyperthyroidism and ophthalmopathy. TCR beta CDR3 regions were amplified from RNA transcripts. A set of HTBI primers served as the primers for a first-round RT-PCR of the TCR CDR3. Using its own MiXCR run on the multiplex PCR reads, TCRdb lists one record per CDR3 protein. The sample shows 400,000 to 450,000 distinct CDR3 sequences, under 15% of them seen only once. Germline V gene sequence: CDR1 KGHSH, CDR2 LQKENI. The CDR3 loop spans 16 amino acids. V shed 1 base, J shed 1 base, and the junction held 7 bases outside the gene matches. It was approximately 9.4 ml of fresh peripheral blood that supplied the PBMCs.

V is TRBV18 and J is TRBJ2-7, with 7 nucleotides matching TRBD2. The sample comprised blood. This receptor was obtained from a man aged 18 to 35 with Graves' ophthalmopathy. CDR3 DNA sequence: TGTGCCAGCTCACCACGGGAACTAGCGCTTTCCTACGAGCAGTACTTC. Translated: CASSPRELALSYEQYF.